This T cell receptor beta chain was retrieved from a study of blood T cell repertoires in COVID-19. For the study at large: T cells, B-cell-depleted T cells, or PBMCs provided the cDNA or gDNA that served as material.

Germline lookup yields CDR1 SQVTM and CDR2 ANQGSEA. Trimming at V came to 4 bases and at J to 6 bases, leaving 3 bases not matched to a gene. CDR3 length: 12 amino acids. How the authors handled the data: Reference gene primer amplification gave nucleated cell count estimates. Only in-frame clones appear in the TCRdb table, and some are missing; sequencing was by immunoSEQ multiplex PCR. From that table come the V and J calls and clone size; the DNA was used to work out D and trimming. The sample includes around 300,000 clones, about nine tenths seen only once; the top ten take 2.9%. A Seattle source enrolled patients during active infection and followed them longitudinally.

What was sequenced was peripheral blood. The receptor was isolated from a woman aged 25 to 39 with COVID-19, enrolled during active disease. The rearrangement uses TRBV29-1 and TRBJ1-5; 7 nucleotides align to TRBD1. This CDR3 reads CSVGGGGQPQHF. CDR3 bases: TGCAGCGTTGGAGGGGGCGGTCAGCCCCAGCATTTT.